This is a list of T cell receptor beta chains from one sample in a study of T cell responses to AZD1222 COVID-19 vaccine. Sequencing was performed with immunoSEQ multiplex PCR; in TCRdb, only in-frame clones are kept and a portion is missing. The sample lists over 60,000 clones; 87% were seen once. Here the sequenced sample was peripheral blood, taken on day 0 of AZD1222 vaccination. Receptors originate from an adult in good health. Each CDR3 is given with its conserved first and last residue. Fields, in order: V gene, J gene, clone size, D gene, CDR3 protein, CDR3 DNA. The D gene is left open where the match is weak. Some rows mark clone size as missing; the rest say once, few, many or name a class of expanded clone.

TRBV7-2	TRBJ1-1	NA	NA	CASSRGGIAEAFF	TGTGCCAGCAGCCGGGGGGGGATTGCTGAAGCTTTCTTT
TRBV30	TRBJ1-2	NA	NA	CAWSAPWGYGYTF	TGTGCCTGGAGTGCCCCGTGGGGCTATGGCTACACCTTC
TRBV2	TRBJ2-2	NA	TRBD1	CASRGDFSTGANTGELFF	TGTGCCAGCAGGGGGGATTTTTCAACAGGGGCGAACACCGGGGAGCTGTTTTTT
TRBV5-6	TRBJ2-1	NA	NA	CASSLGQGAVNEQFF	TGTGCCAGCAGCTTGGGGCAGGGTGCGGTCAATGAGCAGTTCTTC
TRBV28	TRBJ2-7	NA	TRBD1	CASSLMGGQGSEQYF	TGTGCCAGCAGTTTAATGGGGGGACAGGGTAGCGAGCAGTACTTC
TRBV7-7	TRBJ1-1	NA	NA	CASSLELGTEAFF	TGTGCTAGCAGCTTAGAATTGGGCACTGAAGCTTTCTTT
TRBV11-2	TRBJ1-6	NA	TRBD1	CASSLRAGGNSPLHF	TGTGCCAGCAGCTTAAGGGCAGGGGGCAATTCACCCCTCCACTTT
TRBV7-2	TRBJ2-4	NA	NA	CASSLQGMLENIQYF	TGTGCCAGCAGCTTGCAGGGTATGCTCGAAAACATTCAGTACTTC
TRBV7-9	TRBJ1-1	NA	TRBD1	CASSLATGVVTEAFF	TGTGCCAGCAGCTTAGCAACAGGGGTCGTGACTGAAGCTTTCTTT
TRBV5-1	TRBJ2-2	NA	TRBD1	CASSLGRGQNRANTGELFF	TGCGCCAGCAGCTTGGGCCGGGGACAGAACCGCGCGAACACCGGGGAGCTGTTTTTT
TRBV30	TRBJ1-1	NA	NA	CAWSVVPMNTEAFF	TGTGCCTGGAGTGTGGTCCCGATGAACACTGAAGCTTTCTTT
TRBV24-1	TRBJ2-1	few	TRBD2	CATSDSMTSDREQFF	TGTGCCACCAGTGATTCCATGACTAGCGATCGTGAGCAGTTCTTC
TRBV14	TRBJ1-2	NA	NA	CASSQDQGRNGYTF	TGTGCCAGCAGCCAAGATCAGGGGAGAAATGGCTACACCTTC
TRBV6-1	TRBJ2-3	NA	NA	CASSENQGGGTDTQYF	TGTGCCAGCAGTGAAAACCAGGGGGGGGGCACAGATACGCAGTATTTT
TRBV28	TRBJ1-2	NA	NA	CATQGANYGYTF	TGTGCTACCCAAGGGGCGAACTATGGCTACACCTTC
TRBV30	TRBJ1-2	NA	TRBD1	CAWRGDRAGYTF	TGTGCCTGGAGGGGGGACAGGGCTGGCTACACCTTC